This entry is about one T cell receptor beta chain. The CDR3 extends over 12 amino acids. The V segment lost 8 bases and the J segment 13 bases; nucleotides outside the gene matches: 7. Germline CDR1 LGHDT, CDR2 YNNKEL (reference sequence). TCRdb's copy holds only in-frame clones and misses some; the assay was immunoSEQ multiplex PCR. There are 160,000 or so clones in the sample; 75% to 85% occur only once, and about 5.6% lies in the top ten. The data belong to a study of blood T cell repertoires in COVID-19. The wider study: COVID-19 samples from acute and convalescent phases originated in the United States, Italy and Spain.

The V and J genes are TRBV3-1 (or the pseudogene TRBV3-2) and TRBJ1-6; 8 bases are shared with TRBD1. The specimen sequenced was PBMCs or T cells enriched from blood (not recorded which). This sequence originates from a middle-aged man who had recovered from COVID-19. Written as DNA, the CDR3 is TGTGCCAGCGGCGACAGGGGTTCTCCCCTCCACTTT. Encoded protein: CASGDRGSPLHF.